The following is a T cell receptor (beta chain) sequence with its context. Its specificity is not known. This sample stems from a study of blood T cells in healthy people across ages. About the research overall: Template switching caught about one barcoded beta molecule for each two T cells.

For the second PCR, which ran for about 6 to 11 cycles, a sample-barcoded 5' primer and a J-beta primer mix were used. A template-switch adaptor containing 12 random nucleotides labeled each cDNA molecule. No fewer than 3 million CDR3-containing paired-end reads came from each sample. TCRdb re-analysed the 5' RACE reads in MiXCR, keeping a single row per CDR3 protein. The repertoire consists of roughly 1,500,000 distinct CDR3 sequences, with 30% to 40% occurring once and the leading ten covering 11%. The study's findings and limits: Compared with aged donors, long-lived donors showed fewer expanded clones, suggesting selection.

Germline values: CDR1 DFQATT, CDR2 SNEGSKA (reference sequence). The V gene lost 6 bases and the J gene lost 2 bases, with 14 bases spanning the gap. CDR3 length equals 14 residues. The chain couples TRBV20-1 to TRBJ2-1; a possible D gene is TRBD2 (5 bases). The TCR was taken from a woman aged 25 to 39 in good health. The sample taken for sequencing was blood. CDR3 sequence reads: CSAKNGVTYNEQFF. CDR3 bases: TGCAGTGCGAAAAACGGGGTAACCTACAATGAGCAGTTCTTC.